This T cell receptor beta chain was profiled in a study of PD-L1 blockade in urothelial cancer. Study-wide context: Prior chemotherapy regimens per patient numbered 0 to 3.

Concerning this clone itself: The antigen remains unidentified.

Synthetic TCR analog templates were spiked into each PCR. Using immunoSEQ multiplex PCR, the repertoire was profiled, and TCRdb retains in-frame clones only, with some absent. Of tens of thousands of clones listed, over 75% are singletons. V lost 6 bases, J lost 4 bases, and 11 bases stayed unmatched. This CDR3 contains 18 residues. Germline V gives CDR1 MDHEN, CDR2 SYDVKM. Locally advanced or metastatic urothelial carcinoma affected all patients. Study outcomes and limitations: Pretreatment TCR clonality in blood, when below the median, was predictive of better survival.

The chain joins TRBV28 to TRBJ2-1; 14 bases agree with TRBD2. This receptor was taken from a man aged 70 or older with urothelial cancer. Sequences were derived from PBMCs, sampled around atezolizumab (anti-PD-L1) treatment. The CDR3 loop reads CASRLGLAGGRGYNEQFF. The CDR3 DNA follows: TGTGCCAGCAGGTTAGGACTAGCGGGAGGCCGGGGTTACAATGAGCAGTTCTTC.